This entry features one TCR beta chain sequence. This entry belongs to a study of early T cells in non-severe SARS-CoV-2 infection. Study context: Bulk RNA isolated from unsorted whole blood underwent sequencing; chains were not paired.

The protocol attached unique molecular identifiers to individual cDNA molecules. TCRdb re-called the 5' RACE reads with MiXCR, one entry per CDR3 protein. The table has about 66,000 distinct CDR3 sequences, roughly 21% seen once. V was clipped by 0 bases and J by 4 bases, with 7 bases between them. The CDR3 runs 13 residues. This receptor was identified in an adult who was a healthcare worker with PCR-confirmed SARS-CoV-2 infection or an uninfected control (not recorded which). Sequencing used whole blood, obtained at baseline. The rearrangement joins TRBV23-1 to TRBJ2-7, with D unresolved. TRBV23-1 is flagged as an ORF with uncertain function. CDR3 bases: TGCGCCAGCAGTCAATCGCCTCCGTACGAGCAGTACTTC. The encoded protein is CASSQSPPYEQYF.